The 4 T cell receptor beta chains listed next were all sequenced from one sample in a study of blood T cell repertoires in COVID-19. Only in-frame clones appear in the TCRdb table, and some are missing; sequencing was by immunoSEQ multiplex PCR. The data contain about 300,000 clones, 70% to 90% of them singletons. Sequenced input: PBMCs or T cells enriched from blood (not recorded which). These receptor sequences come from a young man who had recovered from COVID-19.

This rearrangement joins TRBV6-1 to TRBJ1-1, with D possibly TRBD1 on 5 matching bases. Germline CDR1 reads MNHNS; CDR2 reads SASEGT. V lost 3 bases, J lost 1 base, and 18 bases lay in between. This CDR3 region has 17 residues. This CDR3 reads CASSDRRTPTENTEAFF. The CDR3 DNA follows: TGTGCCAGCAGTGACCGCCGGACCCCGACAGAGAACACTGAAGCTTTCTTT.

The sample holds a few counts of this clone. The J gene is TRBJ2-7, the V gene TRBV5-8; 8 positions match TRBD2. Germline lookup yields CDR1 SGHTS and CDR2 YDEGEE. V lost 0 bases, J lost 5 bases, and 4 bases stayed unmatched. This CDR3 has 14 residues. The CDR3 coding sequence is TGTGCCAGCAGCTTGGCGGGGGGGCTCGACGAGCAGTACTTC. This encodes CASSLAGGLDEQYF.

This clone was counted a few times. The CDR3 DNA sequence: TGTGCCAGCAGTTACAGCCACTTCACTGAAGCTTTCTTT. It translates to CASSYSHFTEAFF. This chain joins TRBV6-5 and TRBJ1-1, with no clear D. The CDR3 runs 13 residues. Germline loops: CDR1 MNHEY, CDR2 SVGAGI. Trimming took off 2 bases at V and 4 bases at J, with 8 bases between the two ends.

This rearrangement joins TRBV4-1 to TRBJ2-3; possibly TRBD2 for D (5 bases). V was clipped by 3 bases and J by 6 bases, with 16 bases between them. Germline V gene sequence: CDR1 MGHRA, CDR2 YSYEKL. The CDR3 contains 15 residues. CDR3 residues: CASSQEDLAGDTQYF. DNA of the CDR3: TGCGCCAGCAGCCAGGAGGATCTAGCAGGCGATACGCAGTATTTT.